This is a list of T cell receptor beta chains from one sample in a study of blood T cell repertoires in COVID-19. Measured with immunoSEQ multiplex PCR; TCRdb has only the in-frame clones, and not every one. The sample consists of over 100,000 clones, just under 95% of them appearing once. Specimen: peripheral blood. These receptor sequences come from a woman aged 45-59 years with COVID-19, enrolled during active disease. Each CDR3 is given with its conserved first and last residue. The order of the fields is D gene, CDR3 length, clone size, J gene, V gene, CDR3 DNA, CDR3 protein. D genes are given only for firm matches. Clone size appears in some rows only: once, few, many, or a class for an expanded clone.

d_gene: TRBD1; len: 13; abundance: NA; j_gene: TRBJ2-7; v_gene: TRBV11-3; CDR3nt: TGTGCCATTACGGACAGGGGATCCTACGAGCAGTACTTC; CDR3aa: CAITDRGSYEQYF
d_gene: NA; len: 12; abundance: NA; j_gene: TRBJ1-1; v_gene: TRBV19; CDR3nt: TGTGCCAGTAGTTACAAGAACACTGAAGCTTTCTTT; CDR3aa: CASSYKNTEAFF
d_gene: TRBD1; len: 14; abundance: NA; j_gene: TRBJ1-4; v_gene: TRBV25-1; CDR3nt: TGTGCCAGCACCCGACAGGGGAGTTCGGAAAAACTGTTTTTT; CDR3aa: CASTRQGSSEKLFF
d_gene: NA; len: 17; abundance: NA; j_gene: TRBJ2-5; v_gene: TRBV5-8; CDR3nt: TGTGCCAGCAGCTTGGGTCAGGGTGGAAGGTACCAAGAGACCCAGTACTTC; CDR3aa: CASSLGQGGRYQETQYF
d_gene: NA; len: 15; abundance: NA; j_gene: TRBJ2-1; v_gene: TRBV4-1; CDR3nt: TGCGCCAGCAGCCCCCGGACAGTGGGTGACGGGGAGCAGTTCTTC; CDR3aa: CASSPRTVGDGEQFF
d_gene: TRBD2; len: 16; abundance: NA; j_gene: TRBJ2-1; v_gene: TRBV7-9; CDR3nt: TGTGCCAGCAGCTCCCGGATAGCGGGGGGGCAGGATGAGCAGTTCTTC; CDR3aa: CASSSRIAGGQDEQFF
d_gene: TRBD2; len: 16; abundance: NA; j_gene: TRBJ2-3; v_gene: TRBV19; CDR3nt: TGTGCCAGTAGTGCCCCGGGGGGGCCCGAAACAGATACGCAGTATTTT; CDR3aa: CASSAPGGPETDTQYF
d_gene: NA; len: 17; abundance: NA; j_gene: TRBJ1-6; v_gene: TRBV6-1; CDR3nt: TGTGCCAGCAGTGTCGGGGGGCGAGGGGCACTTAATTCACCCCTCCACTTT; CDR3aa: CASSVGGRGALNSPLHF
d_gene: TRBD2; len: 16; abundance: NA; j_gene: TRBJ2-5; v_gene: TRBV7-7; CDR3nt: TGTGCCAGCAGCCTGGGACTAGCGGGGGCACAAGAGACCCAGTACTTC; CDR3aa: CASSLGLAGAQETQYF
d_gene: NA; len: 13; abundance: once; j_gene: TRBJ2-3; v_gene: TRBV19; CDR3nt: TGTGCCAGTAGTGCACCTGGGGAGGATACGCAGTATTTT; CDR3aa: CASSAPGEDTQYF
d_gene: NA; len: 10; abundance: NA; j_gene: TRBJ1-2; v_gene: TRBV29-1; CDR3nt: TGCAGCGTTGATGCGGAGGTCCACACCTTC; CDR3aa: CSVDAEVHTF
d_gene: NA; len: 12; abundance: NA; j_gene: TRBJ2-7; v_gene: TRBV2; CDR3nt: TGTGCCAGCTCAGGGGAATCCTACGAGCAGTACTTC; CDR3aa: CASSGESYEQYF
d_gene: NA; len: 13; abundance: once; j_gene: TRBJ1-1; v_gene: TRBV9; CDR3nt: TGTGCCAGCAGCGTAGCTTTGAACACTGAAGCTTTCTTT; CDR3aa: CASSVALNTEAFF
d_gene: NA; len: 16; abundance: NA; j_gene: TRBJ1-1; v_gene: TRBV4-1; CDR3nt: TGCGCCAGCAGCCAGGCTACACAGGGAATTTACACTGAAGCTTTCTTT; CDR3aa: CASSQATQGIYTEAFF
d_gene: NA; len: 14; abundance: NA; j_gene: TRBJ1-2; v_gene: TRBV19; CDR3nt: TGTGCCAGTAGTATACAGATACCCCACTATGGCTACACCTTC; CDR3aa: CASSIQIPHYGYTF
d_gene: NA; len: 14; abundance: NA; j_gene: TRBJ2-2; v_gene: TRBV18; CDR3nt: TGTGCCAGCTCACCGACAGCGAACACCGGGGAGCTGTTTTTT; CDR3aa: CASSPTANTGELFF
d_gene: NA; len: 17; abundance: few; j_gene: TRBJ1-5; v_gene: TRBV11-2; CDR3nt: TGTGCCAGCAGCTTAGATGGGCCAGGGTACGGCAATCAGCCCCAGCATTTT; CDR3aa: CASSLDGPGYGNQPQHF
d_gene: NA; len: 14; abundance: NA; j_gene: TRBJ1-1; v_gene: TRBV5-1; CDR3nt: TGCGCCAGCAGCGTACAGGGTTGGAGCACTGAAGCTTTCTTT; CDR3aa: CASSVQGWSTEAFF
d_gene: NA; len: 15; abundance: NA; j_gene: TRBJ2-3; v_gene: TRBV18; CDR3nt: TGTGCCAGCTCACCACTTTTTAGCGGCACAGATACGCAGTATTTT; CDR3aa: CASSPLFSGTDTQYF
d_gene: NA; len: 12; abundance: NA; j_gene: TRBJ1-1; v_gene: TRBV6-6; CDR3nt: TGTGCCAGCAGGCCGTCAGACAGCAAAGCTTTCTTT; CDR3aa: CASRPSDSKAFF
d_gene: TRBD1; len: 17; abundance: NA; j_gene: TRBJ2-1; v_gene: TRBV5-6; CDR3nt: TGTGCCTGCCAGGCTGGTTCCGGGACAGGGCCCTACAATGAGCAGTTCTTC; CDR3aa: CACQAGSGTGPYNEQFF
d_gene: NA; len: 13; abundance: few; j_gene: TRBJ1-1; v_gene: TRBV3-1/TRBV3-2; CDR3nt: TGTGCCAGCAGCGCTCGGGTTTACACTGAAGCTTTCTTT; CDR3aa: CASSARVYTEAFF
d_gene: TRBD1; len: 18; abundance: NA; j_gene: TRBJ1-4; v_gene: TRBV6-2/TRBV6-3; CDR3nt: TGTGCCAGCAGTTACGTGGAGGGGGCAATCTCAACTAATGAAAAACTGTTTTTT; CDR3aa: CASSYVEGAISTNEKLFF
d_gene: NA; len: 15; abundance: NA; j_gene: TRBJ1-1; v_gene: TRBV7-3; CDR3nt: TGTGCCAGCAGCTTAAATCCGAGCGCGAACACTGAAGCTTTCTTT; CDR3aa: CASSLNPSANTEAFF
d_gene: TRBD1; len: 14; abundance: once; j_gene: TRBJ1-2; v_gene: TRBV5-6; CDR3nt: TGTGCCAGCAGCTGGGACAGGGGGGACTATGGCTACACCTTC; CDR3aa: CASSWDRGDYGYTF
d_gene: NA; len: 13; abundance: few; j_gene: TRBJ1-2; v_gene: TRBV5-1; CDR3nt: TGCGCCAGCAGCTTGGAGGATGGAGGAGGCTACACCTTC; CDR3aa: CASSLEDGGGYTF
d_gene: NA; len: 13; abundance: NA; j_gene: TRBJ2-3; v_gene: TRBV6-5; CDR3nt: TGTGCCAGCGGCCAACCACCCACAGATACGCAGTATTTT; CDR3aa: CASGQPPTDTQYF
d_gene: NA; len: 16; abundance: NA; j_gene: TRBJ1-2; v_gene: TRBV24-1; CDR3nt: TGTGCCACCAGTGATTTCCGGACCGGGAAGAACTATGGCTACACCTTC; CDR3aa: CATSDFRTGKNYGYTF
d_gene: TRBD2; len: 16; abundance: NA; j_gene: TRBJ2-1; v_gene: TRBV9; CDR3nt: TGTGCCAGCAGCCTACTACGGGGGGGCCCCTACAATGAGCAGTTCTTC; CDR3aa: CASSLLRGGPYNEQFF
d_gene: TRBD1; len: 13; abundance: once; j_gene: TRBJ1-5; v_gene: TRBV20-1; CDR3nt: TGCAGTGCTAGTGGGACAGCCAATCAGCCCCAGCATTTT; CDR3aa: CSASGTANQPQHF
d_gene: NA; len: 16; abundance: few; j_gene: TRBJ2-5; v_gene: TRBV3-1/TRBV3-2; CDR3nt: TGTGCCAGCAGATACCGGGAAACCCTCCCTTTCGGGACCCAGTACTTC; CDR3aa: CASRYRETLPFGTQYF
d_gene: NA; len: 11; abundance: NA; j_gene: TRBJ2-7; v_gene: TRBV5-1; CDR3nt: TGCGCCAGCAGCTTCCGAGGCGAGCAGTACTTC; CDR3aa: CASSFRGEQYF
d_gene: NA; len: 14; abundance: NA; j_gene: TRBJ1-1; v_gene: TRBV27; CDR3nt: TGTGCCAGCAGTTTATTCCCAAAGAACACTGAAGCTTTCTTT; CDR3aa: CASSLFPKNTEAFF
d_gene: TRBD1; len: 14; abundance: NA; j_gene: TRBJ1-5; v_gene: TRBV9; CDR3nt: TGTGCCAGCAGTGAACAGGGGGAAAATCAGCCCCAGCATTTT; CDR3aa: CASSEQGENQPQHF
d_gene: NA; len: 16; abundance: few; j_gene: TRBJ2-7; v_gene: TRBV6-6; CDR3nt: TGTGCCAGCAGTCCGTCCGGGACAAAGGGTTCCTACGAGCAGTACTTC; CDR3aa: CASSPSGTKGSYEQYF
d_gene: NA; len: 14; abundance: NA; j_gene: TRBJ2-5; v_gene: TRBV5-1; CDR3nt: TGCGCCAGCAGCCCGACTGTGTACCAAGAGACCCAGTACTTC; CDR3aa: CASSPTVYQETQYF
d_gene: TRBD1; len: 13; abundance: NA; j_gene: TRBJ1-3; v_gene: TRBV5-4; CDR3nt: TGTGCCAGCAGCATAGGACAGGGGAGCACCATATATTTT; CDR3aa: CASSIGQGSTIYF
d_gene: NA; len: 15; abundance: NA; j_gene: TRBJ2-1; v_gene: TRBV5-1; CDR3nt: TGCGCCAGCAGCTCCCTAGGGGGACCCTACAATGAGCAGTTCTTC; CDR3aa: CASSSLGGPYNEQFF
d_gene: TRBD1; len: 15; abundance: NA; j_gene: TRBJ1-1; v_gene: TRBV15; CDR3nt: TGTGCCACCAGCAGAGGAGGACAGGGGGGGACTGAAGCTTTCTTT; CDR3aa: CATSRGGQGGTEAFF
d_gene: TRBD2; len: 13; abundance: NA; j_gene: TRBJ2-3; v_gene: TRBV9; CDR3nt: TGTGCCAGCGGGGCGGGGGGAGCAGATACGCAGTATTTT; CDR3aa: CASGAGGADTQYF
d_gene: NA; len: 13; abundance: NA; j_gene: TRBJ1-1; v_gene: TRBV19; CDR3nt: TGTGCCAGTGCCAGGGATCCAGGGTATAAAGCTTTCTTT; CDR3aa: CASARDPGYKAFF
d_gene: NA; len: 13; abundance: NA; j_gene: TRBJ2-2; v_gene: TRBV2; CDR3nt: TGTGCCAGCAGTTACAGGGACGATGGGGAGCTGTTTTTT; CDR3aa: CASSYRDDGELFF
d_gene: TRBD1; len: 16; abundance: NA; j_gene: TRBJ1-2; v_gene: TRBV19; CDR3nt: TGTGCCAGTAGTATCCTTCAGGGGGCAGGAGGCTATGGCTACACCTTC; CDR3aa: CASSILQGAGGYGYTF
d_gene: NA; len: 13; abundance: NA; j_gene: TRBJ1-1; v_gene: TRBV29-1; CDR3nt: TGCAGCGTCCGGGGGAGAATGAACACTGAAGCTTTCTTT; CDR3aa: CSVRGRMNTEAFF
d_gene: NA; len: 18; abundance: NA; j_gene: TRBJ1-3; v_gene: TRBV7-2; CDR3nt: TGTGCCAGCAGCTTACTAACCCCAGGGCCTGGATCGGGAAACACCATATATTTT; CDR3aa: CASSLLTPGPGSGNTIYF